This passage covers 24 T cell receptor beta chains from one sample sequenced in a study of CD8 T cells in ankylosing spondylitis. Antigen specificity for these receptors is unknown. Study-wide points: Fewer than ten highly homologous variants made up a TCR beta motif, and this motif appeared characteristic of ankylosing spondylitis blood.

TCRdb fed the 5' RACE reads into MiXCR, producing one record per CDR3 protein. The sample gives 200,000 to 250,000 distinct CDR3 sequences, 5.5% to 7.5% of which show up once; approximately 15% is in the top ten. Sequences were obtained from blood, either unsorted or a sorted T cell fraction (not recorded which). These receptors originate from a male donor with ankylosing spondylitis.

This clonotype appeared many times. The rearrangement joins TRBV27 to TRBJ2-3; TRBD2 is a possible D gene (7 bases). V was pared by 2 bases and J by 5 bases, with 17 bases between. Germline V gives CDR1 MNHEY, CDR2 SMNVEV (reference sequence). The CDR3 has 16 residues. In nucleotides, the CDR3 is TGTGCCAGCAGTTTACCCCCCGCGGGGGCGGTAGATACGCAGTATTTT. This encodes CASSLPPAGAVDTQYF.

This clonotype has a count of ten or more. The chain has TRBV6-1 and TRBJ2-1, with 7 bases aligning to TRBD2. The germline gives CDR1 MNHNS, CDR2 SASEGT. The J segment lost 5 bases and the V segment lost 6 bases, leaving 7 bases of the junction unmatched. The CDR3 loop spans 14 amino acids. CDR3 loop: CASSPGGENNEQFF. The CDR3 nucleotides read TGTGCCAGCAGCCCGGGAGGAGAGAACAATGAGCAGTTCTTC.

Ten or more counts support this clonotype. CDR3 in DNA: TGTGCCAGCAGTTTATCAGGGGCCGGTGAAGCTTTCTTT. This translates into CASSLSGAGEAFF. The chain carries TRBV27 and TRBJ1-1; possibly TRBD1 for D (5 bases). Deletions cut 0 bases from V and 7 bases from J, with 9 bases between. The germline V gene encodes CDR1 MNHEY and CDR2 SMNVEV (reference sequence). This CDR3 is 13 amino acids long.

There are many counts of this clonotype. V gene TRBV9 combines with J gene TRBJ2-5; 10 bases are a match to TRBD2. The CDR3 loop spans 16 amino acids. Germline CDR1 is SGDLS and CDR2 is YYNGEE. Germline trimming cut 0 bases from V and 7 bases from J; bases unmatched to any gene: 9. CDR3 residues: CASSVGASGGLGTQYF. The CDR3 nucleotides are TGTGCCAGCAGCGTAGGCGCTAGCGGGGGATTGGGGACCCAGTACTTC.

This clonotype occurred many times. The V call is TRBV27, the J call TRBJ1-2; perhaps TRBD1 as D (5 bases). Germline V gene sequence: CDR1 MNHEY, CDR2 SMNVEV (reference sequence). Trimming took 0 bases from V and 9 from J, leaving 14 bases between them. The CDR3 has 14 residues. This CDR3 is CASSLSSRDRSYTF. The CDR3 region has the DNA TGTGCCAGCAGTTTATCGTCCAGGGATCGGAGCTACACCTTC.

This clonotype was found many times. J is TRBJ2-7 and V is TRBV4-1; TRBD1 matches at 11 bases. CDR1 is MGHRA and CDR2 is YSYEKL in the germline V gene. Losses at the gene ends were 3 bases for V and 3 bases for J; bases not matched to a gene: 7. CDR3 length: 16 residues. The CDR3 spells CASSQGAGTGGYEQYF. CDR3 nucleotides: TGCGCCAGCAGCCAGGGCGCCGGGACAGGGGGCTACGAGCAGTACTTC.

This clonotype appeared a few times. This chain uses TRBV3-1 with TRBJ2-7; D is unresolved. V lost 3 bases to trimming and J lost 0 bases, with 6 bases between them. CDR3 size: 13 residues. Germline V gene data show CDR1 as LGHDT and CDR2 as YNNKEL (reference sequence). CDR3 coding DNA: TGTGCCAGCAGCCAGGGCCGCTCCTACGAGCAGTACTTC. Translating gives CASSQGRSYEQYF.

The table lists this clonotype with many counts. The CDR3 DNA follows: TGTGCCAGCAGTGTAGCGGGGGGTTCCTACGAGCAGTACTTC. Its translation: CASSVAGGSYEQYF. This chain links TRBV28 with TRBJ2-7, with 10 bases aligning to TRBD2. Trimming took 5 bases from V and 1 from J; bases not matched to a gene: 2. CDR3 size: 14 residues. CDR1 and CDR2 from the germline V gene are MDHEN and SYDVKM.

Ten or more counts support this clonotype. This chain links TRBV28 with TRBJ2-2; perhaps D is TRBD1 or TRBD2 (5 bases each). The CDR3 runs 16 residues. The germline V and J ends were trimmed by 3 bases and 0 bases, with 11 bases remaining between them. Germline values: CDR1 MDHEN, CDR2 SYDVKM. CDR3 nucleotide sequence: TGTGCCAGCAGTTTCCTGGGACGGTCGAACACCGGGGAGCTGTTTTTT. This encodes CASSFLGRSNTGELFF.

The chain carries TRBV7-9 and TRBJ2-7; no reliable D call. The length of the CDR3 is 14 residues. Trimming removed 5 bases at V and 6 bases at J, with 17 bases between. The V gene's germline CDR1 is SEHNR and CDR2 FQNEAQ (reference sequence). The CDR3: CASSPRLPPGEQYF. The CDR3 DNA reads as TGTGCCAGCAGCCCCCGACTCCCCCCAGGCGAGCAGTACTTC.

In its sample, this clonotype was seen many times. The chain uses TRBV4-1 and TRBJ2-7; 7 positions match TRBD1. J lost 3 bases, V lost 4 bases, and 9 bases had no gene match. Germline CDR1 reads MGHRA; CDR2 reads YSYEKL. The length of the CDR3 is 15 residues. CDR3 sequence (DNA): TGCGCCAGCAGCCCAGGGGGACAGACTCTCTACGAGCAGTACTTC. It is translated as CASSPGGQTLYEQYF.

There are many counts of this clonotype. The chain uses TRBV12-3 or TRBV12-4 and TRBJ1-2; 9 nucleotides match TRBD1. The CDR3 sequence is 17 residues long. Losses at the gene ends were 6 bases for V and 0 bases for J; bases not matched to a gene: 11. The CDR3 spells CASSLPPGQGANYGYTF. The CDR3, as DNA: TGTGCCAGCAGCCTCCCGCCGGGACAGGGAGCTAACTATGGCTACACCTTC.

This clonotype was seen many times. It is unclear where the CDR3 begins or ends on the DNA, so no DNA is shown, and the CDR3 is as TCRdb lists it. The V gene is TRBV27, the J gene TRBJ2-2; the D call in the table, TRBD1, was not verified against the DNA. The CDR3 is 15 amino acids long, termini counted. CDR1 is MNHEY and CDR2 is SMNVEV in the germline V gene (reference sequence). The CDR3 is CASSFSGPGTGELFF.

The sample holds many counts of this clonotype. The chain carries TRBV5-1 and TRBJ2-3; perhaps D is TRBD1 or TRBD2 (6 bases each). The V end was cut by 4 bases, the J end by 6 bases, with 21 bases between. The germline V gene has CDR1 SGHRS and CDR2 YFSETQ. The CDR3 is 16 residues long. Written as DNA, the CDR3 is TGCGCCAGCAGCCTGGAGGGCAGGGGAAGTACCGATACGCAGTATTTT. This translates into CASSLEGRGSTDTQYF.

This chain uses TRBV11-2 with TRBJ2-5, with D perhaps TRBD1 (6 bases). Trimming removed 5 bases from V and 4 bases from J, with 14 bases in between. Germline loops: CDR1 SGHAT, CDR2 FQNNGV. CDR3 length: 14 residues. The CDR3 region is CASSHTGIPETQYF. Here the CDR3 DNA reads TGTGCCAGCAGCCATACAGGGATACCAGAGACCCAGTACTTC.

The chain couples TRBV4-3 to TRBJ2-1; D is uncertain. With 3 bases removed from V and 0 bases from J, the gap between germline ends came to 15 bases. In germline, CDR1 is LGHNA, CDR2 YSLEER. This CDR3 is 17 amino acids long. CDR3 DNA: TGCGCCAGCAGCCAGCCCCCCCTGGCAAGCTCCTACAATGAGCAGTTCTTC. It codes for CASSQPPLASSYNEQFF.

This clonotype was detected ten times or more. This chain joins TRBV24-1 and TRBJ2-1; D ambiguous. CDR3 length: 14 amino acids. Germline assignment: CDR1 KGHDR and CDR2 SFDVKD. V was clipped by 4 bases and J by 0 bases, with 6 bases between them. DNA for the CDR3: TGTGCCACCAGTGAGCGGTTCTCCTACAATGAGCAGTTCTTC. Protein product: CATSERFSYNEQFF.

This clonotype came up many times. The V and J genes are TRBV18 and TRBJ2-7, with 9 bases matching TRBD2. Trimming took 4 bases from V and 4 from J; bases not matched to a gene: 8. CDR1 is KGHSH, CDR2 LQKENI, per germline. The CDR3 length is 15 residues. Here the CDR3 DNA reads TGTGCCAGCTCACACCCCGGGACTAGCTCTTACGAGCAGTACTTC. Its translation: CASSHPGTSSYEQYF.

This clonotype came up many times. The rearrangement joins TRBV4-2 to TRBJ1-2; 7 bases line up with TRBD1. J gave up 6 bases and V 5 bases, and 6 bases lay outside the gene matches. From germline, CDR1 is LGHNA and CDR2 YNFKEQ. The CDR3 extends over 13 amino acids. The CDR3: CASSGDRAHGYTF. The DNA for the CDR3 is TGTGCCAGCAGCGGTGACAGGGCACATGGCTACACCTTC.

Only a few counts were recorded for this clonotype. The chain links TRBV4-2 to TRBJ1-2; 8 bases are a match to TRBD1. Unmatched junction bases numbered 7, after V lost 4 bases and J lost 3 bases. The germline V gene encodes CDR1 LGHNA and CDR2 YNFKEQ. The CDR3 loop spans 15 amino acids. The chain's CDR3 is CASSPRQGTYYGYTF. CDR3 sequence (DNA): TGTGCCAGCAGCCCAAGACAGGGGACCTACTATGGCTACACCTTC.

This clonotype came up many times. This chain uses TRBV20-1 with TRBJ1-2; possibly TRBD1 for D (5 bases). The CDR3 sequence is 13 residues long. V was clipped by 5 bases and J by 8 bases, with 18 bases between them. Germline CDR1 is DFQATT and CDR2 is SNEGSKA (reference sequence). CDR3 DNA: TGCAGTGCTTCTGGGACCCTCGAATGGGGCTACACCTTC. It codes for CSASGTLEWGYTF.

This clonotype has at least ten counts. The chain couples TRBV4-1 to TRBJ2-3; D tentatively fits TRBD1 or TRBD2 (6 bases each). This CDR3 contains 16 residues. Trimming cost V 4 bases and J 3 bases, with 17 bases left between them. Germline V gene sequence: CDR1 MGHRA, CDR2 YSYEKL. The CDR3 region has the DNA TGCGCCAGCAGCCCACAGGGACCTGGGAGGACAGATACGCAGTATTTT. Translated, it gives CASSPQGPGRTDTQYF.

J is TRBJ2-1 and V is TRBV6-7; TRBD2 agrees at 9 bases. TRBV6-7 is annotated as an ORF whose role is uncertain. V shed 11 bases and J 8 bases; nucleotides not matched to a gene: 25. The CDR3 runs to 18 residues. In DNA, the CDR3 is TGTGCCCAAGCTCCGGGCTCTTGGGGGAGCGGGAGGATGGATGAGCAGTTCTTC. Encoded protein: CAQAPGSWGSGRMDEQFF.

This clonotype was seen more than once but under ten times. The chain is built from TRBV10-1 and TRBJ2-2, with a possible D match to TRBD2 (6 bases). Per germline, CDR1 WNHNN and CDR2 SYGVQD (reference sequence). Deletions cut 0 bases from V and 4 bases from J, with 12 bases between. CDR3 length equals 16 residues. DNA for the CDR3: TGCGCCAGCAGTGAGTCGTCGGGACTCTTCACCGGGGAGCTGTTTTTT. Amino acid sequence: CASSESSGLFTGELFF.